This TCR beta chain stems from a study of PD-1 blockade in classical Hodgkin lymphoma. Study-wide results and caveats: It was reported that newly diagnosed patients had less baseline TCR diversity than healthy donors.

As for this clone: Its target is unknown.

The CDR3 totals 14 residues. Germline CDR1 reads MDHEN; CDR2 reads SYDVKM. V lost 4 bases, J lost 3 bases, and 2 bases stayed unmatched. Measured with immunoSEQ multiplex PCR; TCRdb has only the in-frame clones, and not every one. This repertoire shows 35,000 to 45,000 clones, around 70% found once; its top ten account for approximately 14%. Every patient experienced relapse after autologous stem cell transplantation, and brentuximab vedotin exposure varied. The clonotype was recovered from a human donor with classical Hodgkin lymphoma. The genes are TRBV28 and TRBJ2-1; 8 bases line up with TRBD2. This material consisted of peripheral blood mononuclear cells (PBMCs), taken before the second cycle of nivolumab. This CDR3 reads CASSSAGGYNEQFF. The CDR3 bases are TGTGCCAGCAGTTCCGCGGGAGGCTACAATGAGCAGTTCTTC.